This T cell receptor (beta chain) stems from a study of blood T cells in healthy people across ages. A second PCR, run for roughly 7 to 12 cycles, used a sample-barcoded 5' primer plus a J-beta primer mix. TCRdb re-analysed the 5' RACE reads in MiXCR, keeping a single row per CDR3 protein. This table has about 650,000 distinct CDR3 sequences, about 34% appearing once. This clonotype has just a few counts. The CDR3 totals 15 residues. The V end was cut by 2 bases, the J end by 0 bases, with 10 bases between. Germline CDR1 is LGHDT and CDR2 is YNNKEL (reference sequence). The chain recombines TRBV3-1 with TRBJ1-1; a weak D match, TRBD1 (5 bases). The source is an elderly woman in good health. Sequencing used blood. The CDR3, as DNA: TGTGCCAGCAGCCAATGGACACGGATGAACACTGAAGCTTTCTTT. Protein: CASSQWTRMNTEAFF.